A selection of T cell receptor beta chains follows, all from one sample in a study of blood T cells in healthy people across ages. TCRdb reanalysed the 5' RACE reads using MiXCR and keeps one entry per CDR3 protein. The table lists approximately 1,000,000 distinct CDR3 sequences, 35% to 55% of them singletons. Material for sequencing was blood. Every receptor here comes from a woman in her fifties or sixties in good health. Each CDR3 is given with its conserved first and last residue. The D gene is left open where the match is weak. Rows give clone size only sometimes, using once, few, many, or a class for an expanded clone.

V gene	J gene	D gene	clone size	CDR3 protein	CDR3 DNA
TRBV15	TRBJ2-5	TRBD2	.	CATSRVLTGGFQETQYF	TGTGCCACCAGCAGAGTATTAACGGGGGGGTTCCAAGAGACCCAGTACTTC
TRBV27	TRBJ1-6	TRBD1	.	CTSKLTGGNSPPHF	TGTACCAGCAAGCTGACAGGGGGCAATTCACCCCCCCACTTT
TRBV6-5	TRBJ1-1	.	.	CASRRDTEAFF	TGTGCCAGCCGCAGGGATACTGAAGCTTTCTTT
TRBV28	TRBJ1-1	.	.	CASSFMLNTEAFF	TGTGCCAGCAGTTTTATGTTGAACACTGAAGCTTTCTTT
TRBV20-1	TRBJ2-1	TRBD2	.	CSARDSAGVLGDEQFF	TGCAGTGCTAGAGATTCTGCGGGAGTCCTCGGCGATGAGCAGTTCTTC
TRBV20-1	TRBJ1-2	TRBD1	.	CSARGDRDRVYGYTF	TGCAGTGCTAGGGGGGACCGGGACAGGGTCTATGGCTACACCTTC
TRBV12-3/TRBV12-4	TRBJ2-1	.	.	CAGGRLIHEQFF	TGTGCCGGCGGAAGACTAATTCATGAGCAGTTCTTC
TRBV10-3	TRBJ2-7	TRBD1	few	CAISTGQGMGEQYF	TGTGCCATCAGTACGGGACAGGGGATGGGCGAGCAGTACTTC
TRBV2	TRBJ1-1	.	.	CASSETTGVGTEAFF	TGTGCCAGCAGTGAAACGACGGGGGTTGGAACTGAAGCTTTCTTT
TRBV2	TRBJ1-4	.	.	CASRVRSNEKLFF	TGTGCCAGCAGAGTGAGGTCTAATGAAAAACTGTTTTTT
TRBV15	TRBJ2-5	TRBD2	many	CATSRENPAGSIGLKETQYF	TGTGCCACCAGCAGAGAAAATCCAGCGGGATCTATTGGTCTTAAGGAGACCCAGTACTTC
TRBV20-1	TRBJ2-4	.	few	CSAPRGRRLGKNIQYF	TGCAGCGCCCCACGGGGCAGGCGGCTGGGTAAAAACATTCAGTACTTC
TRBV2	TRBJ2-3	.	many	CASSGWGVTDTQYF	TGTGCCAGCAGTGGATGGGGGGTCACAGATACGCAGTATTTT
TRBV20-1	TRBJ2-1	.	.	CSAGDHADEQFF	TGCAGTGCGGGGGACCACGCCGATGAGCAGTTCTTC
TRBV20-1	TRBJ2-5	.	.	CSASRQAGGETQYF	TGCAGTGCTAGCCGACAGGCCGGAGGAGAGACCCAGTACTTC
TRBV18	TRBJ2-5	TRBD1	.	CASSPRTGVRQETQYF	TGTGCCAGCTCACCACGGACAGGGGTTAGGCAAGAGACCCAGTACTTC
TRBV20-1	TRBJ2-1	.	.	CSAREELEMQFF	TGCAGTGCTAGAGAGGAACTGGAAATGCAGTTCTTC
TRBV9	TRBJ1-6	.	.	CASSVSGGDNSPLHF	TGTGCCAGCAGCGTCTCAGGAGGAGATAATTCACCCCTCCACTTT
TRBV10-2	TRBJ2-5	.	.	CASSVFAGSSSRETQYF	TGCGCCAGCAGTGTTTTCGCTGGCAGCAGCTCCCGAGAGACCCAGTACTTC
TRBV13	TRBJ2-4	.	.	CASSFKAGRSGEQYF	TGTGCCAGCAGCTTCAAGGCGGGAAGGTCGGGAGAGCAGTACTTC
TRBV7-3	TRBJ2-1	.	.	CASSLIPSGYNEQFF	TGTGCCAGCAGCTTAATCCCGAGCGGCTACAATGAGCAGTTCTTC
TRBV15	TRBJ2-1	.	.	CATSRDGSEQFF	TGTGCCACCAGCAGAGATGGTAGTGAGCAGTTCTTC
TRBV3-1	TRBJ2-7	TRBD2	.	CASSQDRTSGSFRYEQYF	TGTGCCAGCAGCCAAGATCGGACTAGCGGGAGTTTTCGCTACGAGCAGTACTTC
TRBV6-5	TRBJ2-5	.	.	CASSCGRRETQYF	TGTGCCAGCAGTTGCGGACGGCGAGAGACCCAGTACTTC
TRBV11-1	TRBJ2-1	.	few	CASSSYENEQFF	TGTGCCAGCAGCTCATACGAGAATGAGCAGTTCTTC
TRBV20-1	TRBJ2-7	TRBD2	.	CSARDRKREGRYLREQYF	TGCAGTGCTAGAGATCGGAAGCGGGAGGGCCGATATCTACGAGAGCAGTACTTC
TRBV27	TRBJ2-5	.	.	CASSAGAWQETQYF	TGTGCCAGCAGTGCGGGGGCCTGGCAAGAGACCCAGTACTTC
TRBV11-2	TRBJ2-3	TRBD2	.	CASSLDFAGTSGRIPSTDTQYF	TGTGCCAGCAGCTTAGATTTTGCGGGGACTAGCGGGCGAATCCCTAGCACAGATACGCAGTATTTT
TRBV24-1	TRBJ2-5	.	.	CATSGPLGGTQYF	TGTGCCACCAGTGGACCTCTGGGTGGGACCCAGTACTTC
TRBV29-1	TRBJ2-1	TRBD2	few	CSVEVGGGANEQFF	TGCAGCGTTGAAGTGGGGGGAGGGGCCAATGAGCAGTTCTTC
TRBV27	TRBJ1-2	.	.	CASSLTVANYGYTF	TGTGCCAGCAGTCTCACAGTAGCTAACTATGGCTACACCTTC
TRBV6-1	TRBJ2-1	TRBD2	.	CASSGPLAGGVYNEQFF	TGTGCCAGCAGTGGGCCCTTAGCGGGAGGAGTTTACAATGAGCAGTTCTTC
TRBV11-2	TRBJ2-1	TRBD1	.	CASSFATGGADEQFF	TGTGCCAGCAGCTTCGCGACAGGGGGAGCGGATGAGCAGTTCTTC
TRBV10-3	TRBJ2-7	TRBD2	.	CAISEGTSGISYEQYF	TGTGCCATCAGTGAGGGTACTAGCGGTATATCCTACGAGCAGTACTTC
TRBV10-3	TRBJ1-5	TRBD1	few	CATWTGSNQPQHF	TGTGCCACCTGGACAGGGTCCAATCAGCCCCAGCATTTT
TRBV6-1	TRBJ2-7	.	few	CASSDMDYFSYEQYF	TGTGCCAGCAGTGATATGGACTACTTCTCCTACGAGCAGTACTTC
TRBV27	TRBJ2-1	.	few	CASSGVSSQIGEQFF	TGTGCCAGCAGTGGTGTTTCCTCCCAGATCGGTGAGCAGTTCTTC
TRBV20-1	TRBJ2-1	TRBD2	.	CSAPLAGGPSGNQQFF	TGCAGTGCTCCCCTAGCGGGAGGGCCCTCGGGCAATCAGCAGTTCTTC
TRBV21-1	TRBJ1-2	.	.	CASITTGQPNYGYTF	TGTGCCAGCATCACCACAGGGCAACCTAACTATGGCTACACCTTC
TRBV4-1	TRBJ2-1	.	.	CASSQSGTGTYNEQFF	TGCGCCAGCAGCCAATCCGGGACCGGCACCTACAATGAGCAGTTCTTC
TRBV19	TRBJ1-2	TRBD1	.	CASSIGTGDFGYTF	TGTGCCAGTAGTATTGGGACAGGGGATTTTGGCTACACCTTC
TRBV29-1	TRBJ2-7	.	.	CSVERTGQGGTYNEQYF	TGCAGCGTTGAAAGGACGGGGCAGGGGGGCACCTACAATGAGCAGTACTTC
TRBV29-1	TRBJ2-5	TRBD2	.	CSVDGEGYERYF	TGCAGCGTTGACGGGGAGGGCTACGAGCGGTACTTC
TRBV6-4	TRBJ2-2	.	.	CASSLPATSPGELFF	TGTGCCAGCAGTCTTCCTGCTACTAGCCCCGGGGAGCTGTTTTTT
TRBV20-1	TRBJ2-5	.	.	CSAREVWVQETQYF	TGCAGTGCTAGGGAAGTATGGGTTCAAGAGACCCAGTACTTC
TRBV12-3/TRBV12-4	TRBJ2-7	TRBD2	.	CASRTNLAGVEQYF	TGTGCCAGCAGGACCAATCTAGCGGGAGTCGAGCAGTACTTC
TRBV10-3	TRBJ2-7	.	.	CAIRLGHEQYF	TGTGCCATCAGGTTAGGCCACGAGCAGTACTTC
TRBV6-5	TRBJ2-1	TRBD2	.	CASSPFRREGGEQFF	TGTGCCAGCAGCCCCTTCAGACGGGAGGGCGGTGAGCAGTTCTTC
TRBV6-1	TRBJ2-7	TRBD1	few	CAIGTGGYEQYF	TGTGCCATCGGGACAGGGGGGTACGAGCAGTACTTC
TRBV28	TRBJ2-4	.	.	CASSRPENIQYF	TGTGCCAGTAGCCGACCTGAGAACATTCAGTACTTC
TRBV3-1	TRBJ2-1	.	few	CASSHWEIGNEQFF	TGTGCCAGCAGCCATTGGGAGATCGGAAATGAGCAGTTCTTC